This record looks at one TCR beta chain sequence and its context. Assay used: immunoSEQ multiplex PCR; TCRdb lists only in-frame clones, some missing. In the table there are about 310,000 clones, around 90% of which are singletons. The CDR3 extends over 14 amino acids. CDR1 and CDR2 from the germline V gene are MDHEN and SYDVKM. The V end lost 7 bases, the J end lost 3 bases, and 14 bases lay between the germline ends. The data were taken from a study of blood T cell repertoires in COVID-19. Across the study: COVID-19 samples, acute and convalescent, were from the United States, Italy and Spain.

The study recruited people aged about 18 to 90 years across more than 20 US areas. The source material was PBMCs or T cells enriched from blood (not recorded which). This receptor was obtained from a woman younger than 30 with acute COVID-19. The chain joins TRBV28 to TRBJ2-3; a weak D match, TRBD2 (5 bases). The CDR3 reads CASKASEGTDTQYF. DNA of the CDR3: TGTGCCAGCAAAGCCTCCGAGGGAACAGATACGCAGTATTTT.